The present entry profiles one T cell receptor (beta chain) with its context. The same CDR3 also results from other DNA sequences found in this sample. The data derive from a study of shared clonotypes between healthy human individuals. Positive CCR7 selection of CD45RO-negative cells yielded the naive CD8 cells, and terminally differentiated effector memory CD45RA+ cells were excluded. V gave up 2 bases and J gave up 4 bases, with 10 bases separating them. Germline V lookup: CDR1 SGDLS, CDR2 YYNGEE. This CDR3 contains 13 residues. TCRdb's copy holds only in-frame clones and misses some; the assay was immunoSEQ multiplex PCR. The data show some 2,000,000 clones, about 95% seen once.

The source material was naive CD8+ T cells sorted from blood. The J gene is TRBJ2-7, the V gene TRBV9; D call uncertain. The clonotype was recovered from a man younger than 35 in good health. In DNA, the CDR3 is TGTGCCAGCAGCGTCGGTCCGGGTTACGAGCAGTACTTC. Amino acid sequence: CASSVGPGYEQYF.